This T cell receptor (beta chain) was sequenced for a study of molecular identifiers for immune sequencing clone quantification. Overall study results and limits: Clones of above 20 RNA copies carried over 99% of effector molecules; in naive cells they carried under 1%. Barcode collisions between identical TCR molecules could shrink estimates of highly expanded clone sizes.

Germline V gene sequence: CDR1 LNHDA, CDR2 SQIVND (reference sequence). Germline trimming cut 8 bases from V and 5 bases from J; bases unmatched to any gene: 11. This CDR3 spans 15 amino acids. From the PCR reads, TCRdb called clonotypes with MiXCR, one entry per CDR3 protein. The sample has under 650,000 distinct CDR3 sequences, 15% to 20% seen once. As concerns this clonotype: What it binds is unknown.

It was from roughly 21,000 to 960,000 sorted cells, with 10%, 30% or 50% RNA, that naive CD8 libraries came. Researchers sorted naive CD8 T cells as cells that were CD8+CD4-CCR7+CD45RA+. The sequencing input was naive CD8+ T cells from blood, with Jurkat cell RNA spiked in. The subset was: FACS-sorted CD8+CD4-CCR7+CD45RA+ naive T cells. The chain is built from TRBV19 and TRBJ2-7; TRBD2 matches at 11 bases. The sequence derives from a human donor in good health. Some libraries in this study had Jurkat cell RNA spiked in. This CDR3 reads CASRDFSGGANEQYF. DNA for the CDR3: TGTGCCAGTCGGGACTTTAGCGGGGGGGCGAACGAGCAGTACTTC.